This entry is about one T cell receptor beta chain. The entry originates in a study of blood T cell repertoires in COVID-19. The V and J ends lost 3 bases and 5 bases, in that order; junction bases with no gene match: 7. The CDR3 covers 15 residues. CDR1 and CDR2 (germline): MGHRA, YSYEKL. Sequenced by immunoSEQ multiplex PCR; TCRdb stores in-frame clones only, minus some. This sample carries some 210,000 clones, about 88% of them seen once, and the ten largest clones take about 6.6%. The specimen was peripheral blood. The source is a woman aged 40 to 55 who had recovered from COVID-19. The chain couples TRBV4-1 to TRBJ2-1; 7 positions agree with TRBD1. The CDR3 DNA follows: TGCGCCAGCAGCCACCCGACAGGGCCCGACAATGAGCAGTTCTTC. It codes for CASSHPTGPDNEQFF.